The rows below give T cell receptor beta chains drawn from one sample of a study of identifying expanded T cells in peripheral blood. TCRdb keeps only in-frame clones here, not all; method: immunoSEQ multiplex PCR. Of under 85,000 clones in the sample, 84% are singletons; the top ten hold roughly a fifth. The specimen sequenced was blood. The origin of the receptors is a person aged 18-70 years in good health. CDR3s include the opening cysteine and the closing phenylalanine or tryptophan.

J | V | CDR3
TRBJ2-7 | TRBV7-9 | CASSLPGLQEDF
TRBJ2-7 | TRBV19 | CASSMVGGPGLEQYF
TRBJ1-5 | TRBV28 | CASSRGQASSQPQHF
TRBJ2-7 | TRBV19 | CASISKEAGENDYEQYF
TRBJ2-1 | TRBV28 | CASGIRQFF
TRBJ2-5 | TRBV11-2 | CASSLLGQPQETQYF
TRBJ2-2 | TRBV7-2 | CASGSYPNTGELFF
TRBJ1-5 | TRBV7-9 | CASSLAGGANQPQHF
TRBJ2-7 | TRBV15 | CATSRGFDGGYEQYF
TRBJ2-7 | TRBV5-6 | CASSRPGQTSSYEQYF
TRBJ2-2 | TRBV9 | CASSVRQTGELFF
TRBJ1-3 | TRBV29-1 | CSGQVPGNTIYF
TRBJ2-5 | TRBV20-1 | CSARDGQYQYF
TRBJ2-5 | TRBV11-2 | CASSSGLASQETQYF
TRBJ2-1 | TRBV28 | CASSFSMGQSDEQFF
TRBJ2-2 | TRBV4-1 | CASSRRGQPGELFF
TRBJ1-4 | TRBV4-3 | CASSQDLNSNEKLFF
TRBJ1-1 | TRBV19 | CASSMRTEAFF
TRBJ2-3 | TRBV6-6 | CASSYSRGLDTQYF
TRBJ2-1 | TRBV6-5 | CASSSGTSGYNEQFF
TRBJ2-7 | TRBV28 | CASSLFRRKVVSYEQYF
TRBJ2-5 | TRBV7-2 | CASSTQIAGVGETQYF
TRBJ2-7 | TRBV5-4 | CASSYSGDPSYEQYF
TRBJ2-7 | TRBV10-1 | CASSEHSCHEQYF
TRBJ2-1 | TRBV19 | CASTLAGGPNEQFF
TRBJ2-7 | TRBV29-1 | CSVEPQGVHSGQYF
TRBJ1-1 | TRBV28 | CASPDERGRWTEAFF
TRBJ1-6 | TRBV7-9 | CASSLGDQWPLHF
TRBJ1-1 | TRBV7-3 | CASSADTGGNTEAFF
TRBJ1-2 | TRBV18 | CASSQEGHTYGYTF
TRBJ2-5 | TRBV7-2 | CASSDPGAETQYF
TRBJ1-5 | TRBV6-1 | CASSESTGLRPQHF
TRBJ1-1 | TRBV4-3 | CASTLSATGNTEAFF
TRBJ2-3 | TRBV7-9 | CASSRDTDTDTQYF
TRBJ2-2 | TRBV28 | CASAVNTGELFF
TRBJ2-3 | TRBV6-4 | CACPPSWLMETSTDTQYF